These T cell receptor beta chains were read from a single sample in a study of glioma-infiltrating T cells. TCRdb used MiXCR to reprocess the multiplex PCR reads, holding one entry per CDR3 protein. The top ten clones hold roughly 21% of a sample with 150,000 to 200,000 distinct CDR3 sequences, about 31% of them seen once. The sample taken for sequencing was glioma tissue, nonneoplastic brain tissue, or PBMCs (not recorded which). The receptors here all came from a human donor with low-grade glioma or glioblastoma, undergoing nonglioma brain surgery, or in good health (not recorded which). CDR3s include the opening cysteine and the closing phenylalanine or tryptophan. Clone size is shown for a subset of rows, as once, few, many or a class of expanded clone.

clone_size	v_call	cdr3_aa
few	TRBV4-1	CASSQGGAQGGRNTEAFF
-	TRBV6-2/TRBV6-3	CASSRRGQGFYAQYF
many	TRBV6-1	CASSYRDSPLHF
-	TRBV12-3/TRBV12-4	CASSFQGASYGYTF
many	TRBV5-1	CASSQQSGRAMNEQFF
-	TRBV27	CASSFSGTGFTEAFF
-	TRBV5-5	CASRGGTANYGDTF
many	TRBV6-2/TRBV6-3	CASSYSKGGTSYEQYF
few	TRBV18	CASSPRGRIEEKLFF
many	TRBV20-1	CSATNRQGSSYEQYF
few	TRBV5-5	CASSWGQGNPEAFF
few	TRBV29-1	CSAGGAGGVTQYF
many	TRBV7-8	CASSPSTTDTQYF